One TCR beta chain is described in this entry. This clone was seen a few times. Its antigen is currently not known. No much larger clonotype is one base removed from it; base qualities were not supplied. The sample is drawn from a study of blood T cell repertoires in COVID-19 (dated by TCRdb to the early 2020s). Describing the broader study: Samples covering the acute and convalescent phases of COVID-19 were provided by collaborators in the United States, Italy and Spain. The prospective study material was composed of cDNA or gDNA derived from T cells, B-cell-depleted T cells, or PBMCs. Subjects who had been exposed to COVID-19, were actively infected with it, or had recovered from it provided the deeply sampled blood TCRbeta repertoires that made up the dataset. The repertoires were made available in a free public database intended to serve as a resource for research on the immune response to SARS-CoV-2. Samples were obtained from the ongoing ImmuneRACE study (first 160 participants) and from about 1,300 subjects provided by 6 global collaborators. The sample metadata nearly always contained a de-identified subject ID, COVID-19 status, age in years and sex. Where HLA class I and class II types were available, the types were taken from metadata supplied by the sample provider, not from assay-based typing. Findings and caveats that apply to the study as a whole: Clinical and demographic metadata were provided uncurated, with the amount varying by source and participant.

V was cut back by 5 bases and J by 6 bases, leaving a gap of 15 bases between them. The germline V gene encodes CDR1 SGHDT and CDR2 YYEEEE. Including the terminal cysteine and phenylalanine, the CDR3 comprises 15 residues. Only the CDR3 DNA is retained, 45 bases long and in frame from the first base. The immunoSEQ Assay, a bias-controlled multiplex PCR, was used to amplify TCRbeta CDR3 regions from genomic DNA. As for the authors' bioinformatics: Within the assay, amplification of reference gene primers was used to estimate how many nucleated cells each sample contained. To quantify the absolute abundance of each unique TCRbeta CDR3 rearrangement, sequence reads were collapsed and filtered. Productive Simpson clonality was computed per sample as the square root of Simpson's diversity index over productive rearrangements. This immuneACCESS table, as held by TCRdb, lists in-frame sequences with V and J called but not all clones. Of the missing ones, under half trace to an unresolved V gene in checked studies; the others have no known cause. V and J calls and clone size are those listed in that table; D and trimming were worked out from the DNA. The sample records 45,000 to 55,000 clones, over 70% of which are singletons. The ten largest make up less than 4% of the sample.

Whole blood was collected in K2EDTA tubes by collaborating institutions according to the institutions' own protocols. For TCRbeta analysis, collaborators shipped samples in one of three forms: frozen whole blood, isolated PBMCs, or DNA extracted from either of those sample types. The chain is encoded by TRBV5-6 joined to TRBJ1-6; perhaps TRBD1 is the D gene, with 5 bases matching. The sample consisted of peripheral blood. This receptor was taken from a human donor in a cohort sampled during active COVID-19. The CDR3 here reads CASSKSGQINSPLHF. The DNA sequence is TGTGCCAGCAGTAAATCAGGGCAGATTAATTCACCCCTCCACTTT.